The sequence of this T cell receptor beta chain was determined in a study of regulatory T cells in long-lasting Graves disease. Findings and limits, study-wide: Fewer public clonotypes were shared by new patients (roughly 910) than by persistent patients (around 2,900).

TCR beta libraries were built with iRepertoire HTBI primers and Arm-PCR of CDR3 regions. Via MiXCR, TCRdb re-called the multiplex PCR reads, giving one row per CDR3 protein. The data show fewer than 450,000 distinct CDR3 sequences, about 25% seen once. In regard to this clonotype: Its specificity is not known.

As to time point: persistent/refractory GD, antithyroid drugs over 5 years with positive TRAb. Construction of the TCR library relied on RNA isolated from PBMCs. The CDR3 runs 13 residues. V was shortened by 3 bases and J by 8 bases, with 11 bases between the two germline ends. CDR1 is SQVTM, CDR2 ANQGSEA, per germline. The chain joins TRBV29-1 to TRBJ1-6; D gene unclear. The source material was peripheral blood mononuclear cells (PBMCs), sampled when the disease was refractory, from a patient treated with antithyroid drugs. The receptor was derived from a female donor with Graves disease. The CDR3 bases are TGCAGCGTTGAGACGGGAACGGATTCACCCCTCCACTTT. The encoded protein is CSVETGTDSPLHF.